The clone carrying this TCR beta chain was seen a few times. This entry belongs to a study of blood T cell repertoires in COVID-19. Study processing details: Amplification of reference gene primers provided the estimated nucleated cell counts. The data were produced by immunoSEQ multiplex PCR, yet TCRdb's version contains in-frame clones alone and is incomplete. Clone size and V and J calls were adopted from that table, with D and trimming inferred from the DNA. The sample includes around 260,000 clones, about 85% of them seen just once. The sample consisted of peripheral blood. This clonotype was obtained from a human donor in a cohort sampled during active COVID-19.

The CDR3 DNA reads TGTGCCAGCAGTTTCCACGGACAGGGGCCCTACAATGAGCAGTTCTTC. Translating it yields CASSFHGQGPYNEQFF. This chain joins TRBV6-5 and TRBJ2-1; TRBD1 agrees at 9 bases. The junction had 6 bases not matched to a gene; V was cut back by 4 bases and J by 2 bases. Germline assignment: CDR1 MNHEY and CDR2 SVGAGI. The CDR3 extends over 16 amino acids.